This passage covers 24 T cell receptor beta chains from one sample sequenced in a study of blood T cell repertoires in COVID-19. The protocol was immunoSEQ multiplex PCR, while the TCRdb copy is restricted to in-frame clones and leaves out a portion. The sample has 90,000 to 130,000 clones; roughly 87% are singletons. Sequencing was carried out using peripheral blood. These receptor sequences come from a human donor in a cohort sampled during active COVID-19.

This clone was counted once. The V gene is TRBV6-5, the J gene TRBJ2-2; possible D gene TRBD2, 6 bases. Looked up from germline, CDR1 is MNHEY and CDR2 is SVGAGI. Between the trimmed V and J ends, which lost 4 bases and 6 bases, there was a span of 15 bases. The CDR3 sequence is 15 residues long. CDR3 bases: TGTGCCAGCAGTTTTAGGGGTGGAGGGGCCGGGGAGCTGTTTTTT. It translates to CASSFRGGGAGELFF.

This clone showed up just a few times. The rearrangement uses TRBV30 and TRBJ2-7; perhaps TRBD1 as D (6 bases). Deletions cut 4 bases from V and 1 base from J, with 11 bases between. This CDR3 has 13 residues. Germline-derived CDR1 and CDR2 are GTSNPN and SVGIG (reference sequence). CDR3: CAWKEQGSYEQYF. As DNA, the CDR3 is TGTGCCTGGAAAGAACAGGGTTCCTACGAGCAGTACTTC.

This clone was counted between two and nine times. V usage is TRBV5-4 and J usage is TRBJ1-1, with 7 bases fitting TRBD1. The CDR3 totals 14 residues. Trimming at V came to 0 bases and at J to 1 base, leaving 0 bases not matched to a gene. Germline V lookup: CDR1 SGHNT, CDR2 YYREEE (reference sequence). CDR3 residues: CASSLGTGNTEAFF. CDR3 bases: TGTGCCAGCAGCTTGGGGACAGGGAACACTGAAGCTTTCTTT.

This clone came up many times. The chain links TRBV18 to TRBJ1-2; no definite D call. This CDR3 is built from 14 residues. Germline CDR1 KGHSH, CDR2 LQKENI. Trimming stripped 3 bases from V and 8 bases from J, with 16 bases between. CDR3 protein: CASSPGRDAWGYTF. In DNA form, the CDR3 reads TGTGCCAGCTCACCGGGCAGAGATGCGTGGGGCTACACCTTC.

The V gene is TRBV28, the J gene TRBJ1-3; TRBD1 might be the D (5 bases). The CDR3 extends over 16 amino acids. V lost 5 bases and J lost 2, with 16 bases in between. Germline lookup yields CDR1 MDHEN and CDR2 SYDVKM. The CDR3 bases are TGTGCCAGCAGTATGGGGGGACGGGGAGCTGGAAACACCATATATTTT. Its protein product is CASSMGGRGAGNTIYF.

The rearrangement uses TRBV4-1 and TRBJ1-1, with 7 bases identical to TRBD1. CDR1 and CDR2 from the germline V gene are MGHRA and YSYEKL. The CDR3 is 15 residues long. Trimming removed 0 bases from V and 4 bases from J; junction bases left unmatched: 5. The CDR3 loop reads CASSQDPTGSTEAFF. For the CDR3, the DNA is TGCGCCAGCAGCCAAGATCCGACAGGGAGCACTGAAGCTTTCTTT.

The chain employs TRBV2 and TRBJ1-6; TRBD1 is a possible D gene (6 bases). V shed 6 bases and J shed 11 bases, with 14 bases lying between them. The CDR3 contains 13 residues. In germline, CDR1 is SNHLY, CDR2 FYNNEI. DNA of the CDR3: TGTGCCAGCAGGGGGGCAGAACAAACACCCCTCCACTTT. As protein: CASRGAEQTPLHF.

The V gene is TRBV7-8, the J gene TRBJ2-1; no firm D call. The germline V gene has CDR1 SGHVS and CDR2 FQNEAQ. Trimming stripped 0 bases from V and 6 bases from J, with 12 bases between. The CDR3 consists of 15 residues. As DNA, the CDR3 is TGTGCCAGCAGCTTAGCGCCTCTAGATCTCAATGAGCAGTTCTTC. Its translation is CASSLAPLDLNEQFF.

V usage is TRBV5-4 and J usage is TRBJ2-5, with 9 nucleotides matching TRBD2. Trimming cost V 0 bases and J 5 bases; bases outside gene matches: 5. Germline CDR1 and CDR2: SGHNT and YYREEE (reference sequence). The CDR3 consists of 15 residues. CDR3: CASSLETSGRETQYF. The CDR3 DNA sequence: TGTGCCAGCAGCTTGGAAACTAGCGGGCGGGAGACCCAGTACTTC. The full variable domain, its missing parts supplied by reference TRBV5-4 and TRBJ2-5, is ETGVTQSPTHLIKTRGQQVTLRCSSQSGHNTVSWYQQALGQGPQFIFQYYREEENGRGNFPPRFSGLQFPNYSSELNVNALELDDSALYLCASSLETSGRETQYFGPGTRLLVL.

In its sample, this clone was seen a few times. V and J are TRBV2 and TRBJ1-6; TRBD1 matches 8 bases. Trimming took 5 bases from V and 6 from J; bases not matched to a gene: 9. The CDR3 has 16 residues. CDR1 and CDR2 (germline): SNHLY, FYNNEI. In DNA form, the CDR3 reads TGTGCCAGCAGTAACAGGGGGGCCACCCCTAATTCACCCCTCCACTTT. Encoded protein: CASSNRGATPNSPLHF.

The rearrangement links TRBV4-2 to TRBJ2-7, with TRBD2 matching over 15 bases. V dropped 5 bases and J dropped 1; count of bases not matched to a gene: 3. Looked up from germline, CDR1 is LGHNA and CDR2 is YNFKEQ. The CDR3 covers 16 residues. The CDR3 reads CASSSGTSGGSYEQYF. The DNA of the CDR3 is TGTGCCAGCAGCTCCGGGACTAGCGGGGGGTCCTACGAGCAGTACTTC.

This chain connects TRBV28 to TRBJ2-3; D gene ambiguous. The CDR3 contains 12 residues. Trimming removed 1 base from V and 7 bases from J, with 6 bases in between. CDR1 and CDR2 from the germline V gene are MDHEN and SYDVKM. The chain's CDR3 is CASSLSFNTQYF. The CDR3 DNA follows: TGTGCCAGCAGTTTATCATTCAATACGCAGTATTTT. The entire variable domain, with the rest obtained from reference TRBV28 and TRBJ2-3, is as follows: DVKVTQSSRYLVKRTGEKVFLECVQDMDHENMFWYRQDPGLGLRLIYFSYDVKMKEKGDIPEGYSVSREKKERFSLILESASTNQTSMYLCASSLSFNTQYFGPGTRLTVL.

V usage is TRBV11-2 and J usage is TRBJ2-7; the D is unclear. The V and J ends lost 2 bases and 1 base respectively, with 3 bases between them. Looked up from germline, CDR1 is SGHAT and CDR2 is FQNNGV. The CDR3 extends over 12 amino acids. DNA for the CDR3: TGTGCCAGCAGCTTACCTTCCTACGAGCAGTACTTC. Encoded protein: CASSLPSYEQYF.

The chain joins TRBV29-1 to TRBJ1-1, with D perhaps TRBD1 (6 bases). Germline CDR1 is SQVTM and CDR2 is ANQGSEA. The CDR3 is 15 amino acids. V dropped 6 bases and J dropped 0 bases, with 17 bases sitting between them. The CDR3 DNA sequence: TGCAGCGTCGAGACAGGCGGTGTAGTGAACACTGAAGCTTTCTTT. Protein sequence: CSVETGGVVNTEAFF.

In nucleotides, the CDR3 is TGTGCCAGCAGCCTACAGGGAATTAACACTGAAGCTTTCTTT. It encodes CASSLQGINTEAFF. This chain connects TRBV7-9 to TRBJ1-1; tentatively, D is TRBD1 (6 bases). CDR1 SEHNR and CDR2 FQNEAQ come from the germline V gene (reference sequence). The CDR3 length is 14 residues. V was trimmed by 5 bases and J by 2 bases, leaving 12 bases between them.

The chain links TRBV15 to TRBJ1-2, with D unresolved. The CDR3 has 15 residues. Germline V gene data show CDR1 as LNHNV and CDR2 as YYDKDF (reference sequence). V was pared by 4 bases and J by 3 bases, with 15 bases between. The DNA of the CDR3 is TGTGCCACCAGCACGATGAACCAGGTGGACTATGGCTACACCTTC. Translated: CATSTMNQVDYGYTF.

The rearrangement joins TRBV2 to TRBJ1-2; 8 nucleotides match TRBD1. With V trimmed by 5 bases and J by 4 bases, 18 bases remained unmatched. CDR3 length equals 18 residues. Germline V gene data show CDR1 as SNHLY and CDR2 as FYNNEI. The CDR3 DNA sequence: TGTGCCAGCAGTTCAGGTGGGGGGACAGGCCTAAGGGGCTATGGCTACACCTTC. Translation: CASSSGGGTGLRGYGYTF.

This clone has a single count. This chain uses TRBV6-4 with TRBJ1-2; possibly TRBD1 for D (5 bases). This CDR3 comprises 14 residues. With 1 base removed from V and 7 bases from J, the gap between germline ends came to 13 bases. The germline CDR1 and CDR2 sequences are MRHNA and SNTAGT. The chain's CDR3 is CASSDWGDLCGYTF. The CDR3 DNA follows: TGTGCCAGCAGTGACTGGGGGGATCTGTGTGGCTACACCTTC.

This rearrangement joins TRBV7-3 to TRBJ1-1; 10 bases are a match to TRBD1. CDR1 is SGHTA, CDR2 FQGTGA, per germline. V lost 5 bases and J lost 5; bases outside the gene matches: 5. The CDR3 is made up of 14 amino acids. This CDR3 reads CASSKGTGDTEAFF. CDR3 nucleotides: TGTGCCAGCAGCAAAGGGACAGGGGATACTGAAGCTTTCTTT.

This clone was observed a handful of times. The chain has TRBV7-3 and TRBJ1-1, with D perhaps TRBD1 (6 bases). This CDR3 contains 12 residues. The germline CDR1 and CDR2 sequences are SGHTA and FQGTGA. Deletions cut 5 bases from V and 10 bases from J, with 14 bases between. CDR3 coding DNA: TGTGCCAGCAGCCACGGGGGGGCCTCAGCTTTCTTT. Translated, it gives CASSHGGASAFF.

This clone was found once. The CDR3 DNA reads as TGCAGCGTGGTACTAGCGCCCCTAAACATTCAGTACTTC. Protein: CSVVLAPLNIQYF. V gene TRBV29-1 combines with J gene TRBJ2-4, with TRBD2 matching over 7 bases. After removal of 6 bases from V and 6 bases from J, the junction contained 8 bases not matched to a gene. This CDR3 contains 13 residues. Germline-derived CDR1 and CDR2 are SQVTM and ANQGSEA. The whole variable domain, filled in from reference TRBV29-1 and TRBJ2-4, reads SAVISQKPSRDICQRGTSLTIQCQVDSQVTMMFWYRQQPGQSLTLIATANQGSEATYESGFVIDKFPISRPNLTFSTLTVSNMSPEDSSIYLCSVVLAPLNIQYFGAGTRLSVL.

V usage is TRBV28 and J usage is TRBJ2-3; D ambiguous. This CDR3 region has 15 residues. Trimming removed 4 bases at V and 0 bases at J, with 11 bases between. CDR1 and CDR2 (germline): MDHEN, SYDVKM. CDR3 sequence (DNA): TGTGCCAGCAGTTCCCGGTCACCGAGCACAGATACGCAGTATTTT. As protein: CASSSRSPSTDTQYF. The entire variable domain, with the rest obtained from reference TRBV28 and TRBJ2-3, is as follows: DVKVTQSSRYLVKRTGEKVFLECVQDMDHENMFWYRQDPGLGLRLIYFSYDVKMKEKGDIPEGYSVSREKKERFSLILESASTNQTSMYLCASSSRSPSTDTQYFGPGTRLTVL.

This clone was observed a handful of times. The chain joins TRBV5-1 to TRBJ2-7; 12 bases line up with TRBD2. The V segment lost 5 bases and the J segment 2 bases; nucleotides outside the gene matches: 5. Looked up from germline, CDR1 is SGHRS and CDR2 is YFSETQ. CDR3 length equals 15 residues. CDR3 residues: CASRISSGRAYEQYF. The DNA of the CDR3 is TGCGCCAGCAGGATCTCTAGCGGGAGGGCCTACGAGCAGTACTTC. The whole variable domain, filled in from reference TRBV5-1 and TRBJ2-7, reads KAGVTQTPRYLIKTRGQQVTLSCSPISGHRSVSWYQQTPGQGLQFLFEYFSETQRNKGNFPGRFSGRQFSNSRSEMNVSTLELGDSALYLCASRISSGRAYEQYFGPGTRLTVT.

J is TRBJ2-7 and V is TRBV4-2; TRBD1 matches at 8 bases. The CDR3 runs to 14 residues. V gave up 0 bases and J gave up 6 bases; unmatched junction bases: 4. Germline V gene data show CDR1 as LGHNA and CDR2 as YNFKEQ. For the CDR3, the DNA is TGTGCCAGCAGCCAAGACAGGGGGCCCCTCGAGCAGTACTTC. This gives the protein CASSQDRGPLEQYF.